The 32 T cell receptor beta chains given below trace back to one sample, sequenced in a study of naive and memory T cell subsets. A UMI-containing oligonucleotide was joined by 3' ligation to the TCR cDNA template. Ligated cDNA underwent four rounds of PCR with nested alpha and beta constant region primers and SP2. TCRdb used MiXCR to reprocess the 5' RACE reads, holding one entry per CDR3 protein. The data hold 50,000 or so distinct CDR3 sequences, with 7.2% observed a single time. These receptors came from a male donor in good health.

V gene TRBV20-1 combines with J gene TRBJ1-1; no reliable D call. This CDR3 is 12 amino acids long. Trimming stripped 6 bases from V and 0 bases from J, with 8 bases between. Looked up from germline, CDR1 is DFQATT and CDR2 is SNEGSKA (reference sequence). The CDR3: CSAKEVNTEAFF. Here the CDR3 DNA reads TGCAGTGCGAAGGAGGTGAACACTGAAGCTTTCTTT.

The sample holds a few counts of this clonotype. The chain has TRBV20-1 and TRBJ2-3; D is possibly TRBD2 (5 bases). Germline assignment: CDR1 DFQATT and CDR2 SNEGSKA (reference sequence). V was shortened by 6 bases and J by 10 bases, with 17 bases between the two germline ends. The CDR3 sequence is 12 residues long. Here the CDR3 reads CSADERRVSQYF. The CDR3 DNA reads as TGCAGTGCCGACGAGAGGCGGGTGTCGCAGTATTTT.

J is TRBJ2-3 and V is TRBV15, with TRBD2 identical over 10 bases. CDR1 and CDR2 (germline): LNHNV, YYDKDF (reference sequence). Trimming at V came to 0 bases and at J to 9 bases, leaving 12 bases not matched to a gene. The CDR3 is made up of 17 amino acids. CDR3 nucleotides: TGTGCCACCAGCAGAGATGAAAGAGCGGGGGGGTGGGGGACGCAGTATTTT. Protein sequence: CATSRDERAGGWGTQYF.

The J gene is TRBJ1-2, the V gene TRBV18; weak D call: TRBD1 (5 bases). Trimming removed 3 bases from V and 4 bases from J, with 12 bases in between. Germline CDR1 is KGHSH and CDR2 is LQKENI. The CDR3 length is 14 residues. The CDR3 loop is CASSPPGQPYGYTF. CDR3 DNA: TGTGCCAGCTCACCGCCGGGGCAGCCCTATGGCTACACCTTC.

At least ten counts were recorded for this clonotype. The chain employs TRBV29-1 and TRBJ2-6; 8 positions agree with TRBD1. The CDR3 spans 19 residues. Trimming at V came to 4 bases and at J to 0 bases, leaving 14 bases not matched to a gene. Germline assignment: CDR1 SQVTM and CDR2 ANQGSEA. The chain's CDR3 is CSVGPPSDRAISGANVLTF. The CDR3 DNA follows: TGCAGCGTTGGGCCCCCCTCGGACAGGGCAATCTCTGGGGCCAACGTCCTGACTTTC.

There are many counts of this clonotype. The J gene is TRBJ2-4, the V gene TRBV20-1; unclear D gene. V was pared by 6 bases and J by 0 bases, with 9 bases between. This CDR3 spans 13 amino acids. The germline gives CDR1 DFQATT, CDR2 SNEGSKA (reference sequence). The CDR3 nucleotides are TGCAGTGCCCCGGACCTAGCCAAAAACATTCAGTACTTC. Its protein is CSAPDLAKNIQYF.

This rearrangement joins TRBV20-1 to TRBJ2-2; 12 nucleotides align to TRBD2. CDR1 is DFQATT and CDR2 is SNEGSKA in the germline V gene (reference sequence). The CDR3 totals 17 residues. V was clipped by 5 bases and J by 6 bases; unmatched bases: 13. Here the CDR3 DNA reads TGCAGTGCTCCTAACCCACTAGCGGGGGGCGACTCCGGGGAGCTGTTTTTT. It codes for CSAPNPLAGGDSGELFF.

CDR3 coding DNA: TGTGCCAGCAGCTTGGCGCCAGGCCAAGAGACCCAGTACTTC. It codes for CASSLAPGQETQYF. This chain joins TRBV5-4 and TRBJ2-5; D uncertain. V lost 0 bases to trimming and J lost 1 base, with 7 bases between them. The V gene's germline CDR1 is SGHNT and CDR2 YYREEE (reference sequence). The CDR3 covers 14 residues.

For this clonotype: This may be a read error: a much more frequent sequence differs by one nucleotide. In DNA, the CDR3 is TGCGCCTGCAGCTGGGGGACAGGGCCCCTGGCCTCCTACGAGCAGTACTTC. Translating it yields CACSWGTGPLASYEQYF. The rearrangement uses TRBV5-1 and TRBJ2-7, with 9 positions matching TRBD1. This CDR3 comprises 17 residues. The germline V gene encodes CDR1 SGHRS and CDR2 YFSETQ. The variable domain in full, completed from reference TRBV5-1 and TRBJ2-7, reads KAGVTQTPRYLIKTRGQQVTLSCSPISGHRSVSWYQQTPGQGLQFLFEYFSETQRNKGNFPGRFSGRQFSNSRSEMNVSTLELGDSALYLCACSWGTGPLASYEQYFGPGTRLTVT.

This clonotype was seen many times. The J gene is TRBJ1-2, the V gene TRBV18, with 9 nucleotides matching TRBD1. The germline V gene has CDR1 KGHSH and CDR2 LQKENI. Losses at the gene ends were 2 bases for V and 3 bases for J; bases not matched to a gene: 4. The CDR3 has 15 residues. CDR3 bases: TGTGCCAGCTCACCAACAAGGACAGGGGACTATGGCTACACCTTC. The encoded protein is CASSPTRTGDYGYTF. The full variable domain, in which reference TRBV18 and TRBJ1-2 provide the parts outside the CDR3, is NAGVMQNPRHLVRRRGQEARLRCSPMKGHSHVYWYRQLPEEGLKFMVYLQKENIIDESGMPKERFSAEFPKEGPSILRIQQVVRGDSAAYFCASSPTRTGDYGYTFGSGTRLTVV.

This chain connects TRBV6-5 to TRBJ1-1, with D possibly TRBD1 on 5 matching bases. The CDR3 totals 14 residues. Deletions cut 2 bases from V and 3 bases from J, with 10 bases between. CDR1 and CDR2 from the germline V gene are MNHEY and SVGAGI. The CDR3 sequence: CASSYGQGDTEAFF. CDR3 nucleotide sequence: TGTGCCAGCAGTTACGGGCAGGGAGACACTGAAGCTTTCTTT.

This chain's CDR3 is CASSLPASGTGFGTDTQYF. DNA for the CDR3: TGTGCCAGCAGTTTGCCCGCCAGCGGGACAGGGTTTGGCACAGATACGCAGTATTTT. This sequence joins TRBV28 and TRBJ2-3; 9 bases are shared with TRBD1. The CDR3 extends over 19 amino acids. V lost 3 bases and J lost 1; bases outside the gene matches: 14. Germline values: CDR1 MDHEN, CDR2 SYDVKM. Filled out from reference TRBV28 and TRBJ2-3, the complete variable domain reads DVKVTQSSRYLVKRTGEKVFLECVQDMDHENMFWYRQDPGLGLRLIYFSYDVKMKEKGDIPEGYSVSREKKERFSLILESASTNQTSMYLCASSLPASGTGFGTDTQYFGPGTRLTVL.

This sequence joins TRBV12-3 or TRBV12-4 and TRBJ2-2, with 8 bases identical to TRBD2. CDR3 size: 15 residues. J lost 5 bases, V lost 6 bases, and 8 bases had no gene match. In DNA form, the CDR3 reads TGTGCCAGCAGGCTGAGCGGGAGTGGTACCGGGGAGCTGTTTTTT. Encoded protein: CASRLSGSGTGELFF.

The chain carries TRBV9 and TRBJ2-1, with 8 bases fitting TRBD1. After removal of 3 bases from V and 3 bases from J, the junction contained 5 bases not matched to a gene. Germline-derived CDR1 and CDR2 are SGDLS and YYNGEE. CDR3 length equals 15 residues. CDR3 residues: CASSGRGLGYNEQFF. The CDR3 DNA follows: TGTGCCAGCAGCGGCAGGGGGCTGGGCTACAATGAGCAGTTCTTC.

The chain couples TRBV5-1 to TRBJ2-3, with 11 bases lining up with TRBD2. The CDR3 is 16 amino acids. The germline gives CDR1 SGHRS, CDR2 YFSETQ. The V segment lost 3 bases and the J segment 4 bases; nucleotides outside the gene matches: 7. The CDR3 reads CASSSLRLAGPDTQYF. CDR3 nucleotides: TGCGCCAGCAGCTCCTTAAGACTAGCGGGACCAGATACGCAGTATTTT.

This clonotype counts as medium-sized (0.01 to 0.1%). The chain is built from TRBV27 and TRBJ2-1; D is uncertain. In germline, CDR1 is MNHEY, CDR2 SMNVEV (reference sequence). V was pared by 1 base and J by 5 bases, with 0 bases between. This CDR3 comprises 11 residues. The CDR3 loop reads CASSLYNEQFF. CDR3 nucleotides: TGTGCCAGCAGTTTATACAATGAGCAGTTCTTC.

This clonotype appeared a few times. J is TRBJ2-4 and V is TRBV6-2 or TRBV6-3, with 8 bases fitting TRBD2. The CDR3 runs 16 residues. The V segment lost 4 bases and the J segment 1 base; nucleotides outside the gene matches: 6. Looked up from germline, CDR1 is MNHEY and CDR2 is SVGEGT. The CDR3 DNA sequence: TGTGCCAGCAGTTCCTTAAGGACTAGCGCCAAAAACATTCAGTACTTC. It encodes CASSSLRTSAKNIQYF.

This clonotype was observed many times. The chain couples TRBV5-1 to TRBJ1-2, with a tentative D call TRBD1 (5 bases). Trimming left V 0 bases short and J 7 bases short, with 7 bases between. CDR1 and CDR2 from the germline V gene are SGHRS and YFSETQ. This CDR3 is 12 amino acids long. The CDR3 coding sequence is TGCGCCAGCAGCTTGGACAGGCTTGGCTACACCTTC. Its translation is CASSLDRLGYTF.

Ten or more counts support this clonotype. CDR3 loop: CSVAGFLGQVNTEAFF. CDR3 sequence (DNA): TGCAGCGTTGCAGGGTTTTTGGGACAGGTGAACACTGAAGCTTTCTTT. The chain has TRBV29-1 and TRBJ1-1; 8 nucleotides agree with TRBD1. After removal of 4 bases from V and 0 bases from J, the junction contained 10 bases not matched to a gene. This CDR3 region has 16 residues. The germline V gene encodes CDR1 SQVTM and CDR2 ANQGSEA.

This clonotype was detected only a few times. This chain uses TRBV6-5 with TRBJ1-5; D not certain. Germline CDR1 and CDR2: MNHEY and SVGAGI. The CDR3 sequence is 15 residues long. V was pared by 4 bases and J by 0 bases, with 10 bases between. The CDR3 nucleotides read TGTGCCAGCAGTTTAAAGTACGGTAGCAATCAGCCCCAGCATTTT. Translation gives CASSLKYGSNQPQHF.

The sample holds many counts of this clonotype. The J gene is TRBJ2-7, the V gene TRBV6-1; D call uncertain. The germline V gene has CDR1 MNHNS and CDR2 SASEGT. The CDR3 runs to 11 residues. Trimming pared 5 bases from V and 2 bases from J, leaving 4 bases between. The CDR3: CASSTTYEQYF. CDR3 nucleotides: TGTGCCAGCAGTACCACCTACGAGCAGTACTTC.

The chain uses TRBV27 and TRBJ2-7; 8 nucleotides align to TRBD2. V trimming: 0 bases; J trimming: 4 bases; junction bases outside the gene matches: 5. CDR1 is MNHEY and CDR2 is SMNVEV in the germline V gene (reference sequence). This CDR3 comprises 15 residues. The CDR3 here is CASSLSPGGPYEQYF. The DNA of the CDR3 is TGTGCCAGCAGTTTATCCCCGGGAGGGCCGTACGAGCAGTACTTC.

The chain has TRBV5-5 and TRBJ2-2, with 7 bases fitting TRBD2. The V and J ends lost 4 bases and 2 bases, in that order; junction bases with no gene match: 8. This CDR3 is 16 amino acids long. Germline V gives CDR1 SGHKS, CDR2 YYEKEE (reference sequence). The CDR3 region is CASSPSGTTNTGELFF. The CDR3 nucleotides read TGTGCCAGCAGCCCGTCCGGGACTACCAACACCGGGGAGCTGTTTTTT.

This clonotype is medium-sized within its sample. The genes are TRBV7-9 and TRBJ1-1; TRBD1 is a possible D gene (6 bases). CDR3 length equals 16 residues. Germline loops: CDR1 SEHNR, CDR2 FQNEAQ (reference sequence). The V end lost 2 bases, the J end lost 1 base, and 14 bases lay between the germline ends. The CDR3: CASSLSSGATNTEAFF. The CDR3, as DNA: TGTGCCAGCAGCTTATCATCAGGGGCTACGAACACTGAAGCTTTCTTT.

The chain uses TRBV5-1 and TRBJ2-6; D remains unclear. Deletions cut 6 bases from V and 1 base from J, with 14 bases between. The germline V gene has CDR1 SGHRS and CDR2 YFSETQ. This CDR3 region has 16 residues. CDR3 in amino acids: CASNFPTASGANVLTF. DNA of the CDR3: TGCGCCAGCAACTTCCCAACGGCTTCTGGGGCCAACGTCCTGACTTTC.

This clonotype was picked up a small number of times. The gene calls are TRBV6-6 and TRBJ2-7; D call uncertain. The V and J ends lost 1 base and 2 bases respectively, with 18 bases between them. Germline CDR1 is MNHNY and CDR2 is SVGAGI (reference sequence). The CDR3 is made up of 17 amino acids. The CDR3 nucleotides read TGTGCCAGCAGTTACTTAGAAGGACCCGGCGATCCCTACGAGCAGTACTTC. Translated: CASSYLEGPGDPYEQYF.

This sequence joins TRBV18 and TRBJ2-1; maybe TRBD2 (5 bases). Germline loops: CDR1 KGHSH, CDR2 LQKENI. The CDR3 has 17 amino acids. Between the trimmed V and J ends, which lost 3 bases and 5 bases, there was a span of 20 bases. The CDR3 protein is CASSPLPPQRLNNEQFF. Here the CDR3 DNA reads TGTGCCAGCTCACCCCTACCCCCCCAGCGGTTAAACAATGAGCAGTTCTTC.

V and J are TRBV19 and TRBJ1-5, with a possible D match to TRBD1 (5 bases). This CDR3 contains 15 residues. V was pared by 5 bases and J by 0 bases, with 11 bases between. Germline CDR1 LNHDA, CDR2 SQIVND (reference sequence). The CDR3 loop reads CASSRKGSSNQPQHF. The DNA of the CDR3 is TGTGCCAGTAGTCGGAAGGGGTCTAGCAATCAGCCCCAGCATTTT.

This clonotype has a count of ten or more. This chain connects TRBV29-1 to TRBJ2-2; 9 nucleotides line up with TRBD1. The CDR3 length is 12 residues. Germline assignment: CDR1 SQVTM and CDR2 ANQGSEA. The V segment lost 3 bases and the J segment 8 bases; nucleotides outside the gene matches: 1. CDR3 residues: CSVEDRGGELFF. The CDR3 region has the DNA TGCAGCGTTGAGGACAGGGGAGGGGAGCTGTTTTTT.

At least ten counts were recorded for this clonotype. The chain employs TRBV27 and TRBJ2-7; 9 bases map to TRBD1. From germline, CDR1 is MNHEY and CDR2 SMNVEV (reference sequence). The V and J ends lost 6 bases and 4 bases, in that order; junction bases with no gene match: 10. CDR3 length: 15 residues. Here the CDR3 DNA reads TGTGCCAGCAGCCTAGTGGGACAGGGCCCTTACGAGCAGTACTTC. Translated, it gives CASSLVGQGPYEQYF.

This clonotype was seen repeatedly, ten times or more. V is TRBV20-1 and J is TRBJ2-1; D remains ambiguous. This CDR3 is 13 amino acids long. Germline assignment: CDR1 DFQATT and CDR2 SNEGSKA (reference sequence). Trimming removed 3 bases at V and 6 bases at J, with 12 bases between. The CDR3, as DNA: TGCAGTGCTAGTTCCCCTACGGGCAATGAGCAGTTCTTC. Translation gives CSASSPTGNEQFF.

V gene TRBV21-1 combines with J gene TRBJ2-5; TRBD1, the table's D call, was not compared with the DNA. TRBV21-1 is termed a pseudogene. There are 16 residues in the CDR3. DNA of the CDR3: TGTGCCAGCAGAACCCTCCCGGGACAGGGACAAGAGACCCAGTACTTC. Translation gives CASRTLPGQGQETQYF.